The rows below give T cell receptor beta chains drawn from one sample of a study of cytomegalovirus exposure and HLA in healthy donors. Here immunoSEQ multiplex PCR was the method, and the copy in TCRdb shows in-frame clones only, minus some. The repertoire holds around 130,000 clones, approximately 8.8% seen once, with approximately 5% in the top ten. Sequencing input: PBMCs. These receptors were taken from a man aged 40-55 years in good health and CMV-seronegative. CDR3s include the opening cysteine and the closing phenylalanine or tryptophan. Fields, in order: clone size, V gene, D gene, J gene, CDR3 DNA, CDR3 protein. The D gene is left open where the match is weak. Size is stated for part of the rows, as once, few or many counts, or as a class when the clone is expanded.

clone size: .
V gene: TRBV28
D gene: TRBD1
J gene: TRBJ1-6
CDR3 DNA: TGTGCCAGCAGACCCACAGGGGGGAATTCACCCCTCCACTTT
CDR3 protein: CASRPTGGNSPLHF

clone size: .
V gene: TRBV4-1
D gene: TRBD1
J gene: TRBJ1-3
CDR3 DNA: TGCGCCAGCAGCCCACAGGGGGATGGAAACACCATATATTTT
CDR3 protein: CASSPQGDGNTIYF

clone size: few
V gene: TRBV7-6
D gene: TRBD1
J gene: TRBJ1-1
CDR3 DNA: TGTGCCAGCAGCTTAGGTATTCCAGGGGGGACTGAAGCTTTCTTT
CDR3 protein: CASSLGIPGGTEAFF

clone size: few
V gene: TRBV5-6
D gene: .
J gene: TRBJ1-2
CDR3 DNA: TGTGCCAGCAGCGACGTAGGCAGGGGAGGCTACACCTTC
CDR3 protein: CASSDVGRGGYTF

clone size: .
V gene: TRBV2
D gene: TRBD2
J gene: TRBJ2-7
CDR3 DNA: TGTGCCAGCAGTACTAGCGGGGGGTACGAGCAGTACTTC
CDR3 protein: CASSTSGGYEQYF

clone size: few
V gene: TRBV6-5
D gene: TRBD1
J gene: TRBJ1-5
CDR3 DNA: TGTGCCAGCAGTAGTGGACAGGCCCATCAGCCCCAGCATTTT
CDR3 protein: CASSSGQAHQPQHF

clone size: .
V gene: TRBV14
D gene: TRBD1
J gene: TRBJ1-4
CDR3 DNA: TGTGCCAGCAGCCACCTATGGACAGGGAACGATGAAAAACTGTTTTTT
CDR3 protein: CASSHLWTGNDEKLFF

clone size: .
V gene: TRBV5-1
D gene: TRBD1
J gene: TRBJ1-1
CDR3 DNA: TGCGCCAGCAGCATCGGGCCCGGGACAGGGATGAACACTGAAGCTTTCTTT
CDR3 protein: CASSIGPGTGMNTEAFF

clone size: few
V gene: TRBV6-5
D gene: TRBD1
J gene: TRBJ2-5
CDR3 DNA: TGTGCCAGCAGTTGGGACAGGGGCAAGGCAGAGACCCAGTACTTC
CDR3 protein: CASSWDRGKAETQYF

clone size: .
V gene: TRBV7-9
D gene: TRBD1
J gene: TRBJ2-7
CDR3 DNA: TGTGCCAGCAGCTTGCAGACAGGGGTTTCCGAGCAGTACTTC
CDR3 protein: CASSLQTGVSEQYF

clone size: .
V gene: TRBV10-3
D gene: TRBD2
J gene: TRBJ2-1
CDR3 DNA: TGTGCCACCCGACTAGCGGGGGGGAGTTTGGATGAGCAGTTCTTC
CDR3 protein: CATRLAGGSLDEQFF

clone size: few
V gene: TRBV25-1
D gene: TRBD1
J gene: TRBJ1-4
CDR3 DNA: TGTGCCAGCAGTGAACTAGGGGGCGGAACTAATGAAAAACTGTTTTTT
CDR3 protein: CASSELGGGTNEKLFF

clone size: few
V gene: TRBV27
D gene: .
J gene: TRBJ1-6
CDR3 DNA: TGTGCCAGCAGTTTGAACAGGGCTTCACCCCTCCACTTT
CDR3 protein: CASSLNRASPLHF

clone size: few
V gene: TRBV27
D gene: .
J gene: TRBJ2-1
CDR3 DNA: TGTGCCAGCAGAAAGACAGCCTCCAATGAGCAGTTCTTC
CDR3 protein: CASRKTASNEQFF

clone size: many
V gene: TRBV10-3
D gene: .
J gene: TRBJ1-1
CDR3 DNA: TGTGCCATCTTCGACAGTAAGAACACTGAAGCTTTCTTT
CDR3 protein: CAIFDSKNTEAFF

clone size: .
V gene: TRBV9
D gene: TRBD2
J gene: TRBJ2-2
CDR3 DNA: TGTGCCAGCACCGCGGGGGTCCTTAACACCGGGGAGCTGTTTTTT
CDR3 protein: CASTAGVLNTGELFF

clone size: few
V gene: TRBV6-1
D gene: TRBD1
J gene: TRBJ1-5
CDR3 DNA: TGTGCCAGCAGAAGGGACAGGGTCCAGCCCCAGCATTTT
CDR3 protein: CASRRDRVQPQHF

clone size: .
V gene: TRBV6-4
D gene: .
J gene: TRBJ2-2
CDR3 DNA: TGTGCCAGCAGAGGGGGACCCAACACCGGGGAGCTGTTTTTT
CDR3 protein: CASRGGPNTGELFF

clone size: few
V gene: TRBV2
D gene: .
J gene: TRBJ2-7
CDR3 DNA: TGTGCCAGCAGCTACGACAGGTACGAGCAGTACTTC
CDR3 protein: CASSYDRYEQYF

clone size: .
V gene: TRBV28
D gene: TRBD1
J gene: TRBJ1-6
CDR3 DNA: TGTGCCAGCAGTCAGCCGACAGGGTCGAATTCACCCCTCCACTTT
CDR3 protein: CASSQPTGSNSPLHF